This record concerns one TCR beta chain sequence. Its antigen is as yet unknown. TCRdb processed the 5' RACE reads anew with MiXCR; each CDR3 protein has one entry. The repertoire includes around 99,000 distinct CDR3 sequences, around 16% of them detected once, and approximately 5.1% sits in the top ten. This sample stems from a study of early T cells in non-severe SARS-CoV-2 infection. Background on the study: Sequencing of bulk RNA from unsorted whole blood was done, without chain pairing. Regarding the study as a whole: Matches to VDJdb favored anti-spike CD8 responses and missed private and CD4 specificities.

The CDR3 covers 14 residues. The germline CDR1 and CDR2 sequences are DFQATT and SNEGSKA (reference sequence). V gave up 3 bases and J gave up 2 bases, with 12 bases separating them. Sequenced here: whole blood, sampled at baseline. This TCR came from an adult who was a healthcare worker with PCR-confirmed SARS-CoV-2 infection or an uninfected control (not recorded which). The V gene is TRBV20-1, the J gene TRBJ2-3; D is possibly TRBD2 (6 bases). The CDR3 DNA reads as TGCAGTGCTAGGCGGGGTCCCGCCACAGATACGCAGTATTTT. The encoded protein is CSARRGPATDTQYF.